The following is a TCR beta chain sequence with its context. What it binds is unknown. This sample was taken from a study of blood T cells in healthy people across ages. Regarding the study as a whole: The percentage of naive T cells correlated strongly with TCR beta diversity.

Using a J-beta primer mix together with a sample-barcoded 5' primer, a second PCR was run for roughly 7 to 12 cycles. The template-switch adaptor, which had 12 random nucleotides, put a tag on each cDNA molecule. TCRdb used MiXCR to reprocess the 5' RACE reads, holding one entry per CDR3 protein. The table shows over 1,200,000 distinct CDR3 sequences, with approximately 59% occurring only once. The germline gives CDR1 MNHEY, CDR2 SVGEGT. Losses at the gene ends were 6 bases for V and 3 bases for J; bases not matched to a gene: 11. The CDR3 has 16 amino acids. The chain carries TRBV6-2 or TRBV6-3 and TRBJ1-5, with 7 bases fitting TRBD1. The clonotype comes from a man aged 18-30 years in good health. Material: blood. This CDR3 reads CASSLMSGGSNQPQHF. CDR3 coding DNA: TGTGCCAGCAGCTTAATGTCAGGGGGATCCAATCAGCCCCAGCATTTT.